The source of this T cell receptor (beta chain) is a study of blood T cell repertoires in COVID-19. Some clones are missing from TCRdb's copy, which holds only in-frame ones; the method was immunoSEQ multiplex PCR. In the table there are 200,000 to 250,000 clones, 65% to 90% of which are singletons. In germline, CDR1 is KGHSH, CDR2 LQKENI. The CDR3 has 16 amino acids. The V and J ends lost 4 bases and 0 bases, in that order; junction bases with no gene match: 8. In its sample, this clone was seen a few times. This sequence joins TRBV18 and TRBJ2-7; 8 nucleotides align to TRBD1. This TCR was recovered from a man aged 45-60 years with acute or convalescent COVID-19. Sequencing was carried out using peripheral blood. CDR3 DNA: TGTGCCAGCTCACGAAACCGACAGGGGACCTCCTACGAGCAGTACTTC. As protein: CASSRNRQGTSYEQYF.